Following are 14 T cell receptor beta chains from one sample sequenced in a study of blood T cell repertoires in COVID-19. The assay was immunoSEQ multiplex PCR, and TCRdb's table has in-frame clones only and misses some. Of about 280,000 clones detected, 70% to 90% appear once; the ten largest clones hold roughly 4.3%. The source material was PBMCs or T cells enriched from blood (not recorded which). The receptor set was obtained from a woman aged 30 to 39 with acute COVID-19.

V is TRBV28 and J is TRBJ1-1; D not certain. V lost 1 base and J 3 bases, leaving 15 bases between the germline ends. The CDR3 runs 16 residues. The germline V gene encodes CDR1 MDHEN and CDR2 SYDVKM. CDR3 nucleotide sequence: TGTGCCAGCAGTTTATACCCCGGGAGGAGTGACACTGAAGCTTTCTTT. Translation: CASSLYPGRSDTEAFF.

The V and J genes are TRBV4-1 and TRBJ2-3; a possible D gene is TRBD2 (6 bases). V lost 0 bases, J lost 1 base, and 14 bases lay in between. The CDR3 sequence is 17 residues long. Germline lookup yields CDR1 MGHRA and CDR2 YSYEKL. The CDR3 DNA follows: TGCGCCAGCAGCCAAGAGCCCTTTGTAGCGGGCACAGATACGCAGTATTTT. As protein: CASSQEPFVAGTDTQYF.

This clone appeared a few times. The chain carries TRBV27 and TRBJ2-2, with a weak D call TRBD2 (5 bases). Trimming cost V 3 bases and J 10 bases, with 15 bases left between them. Germline assignment: CDR1 MNHEY and CDR2 SMNVEV (reference sequence). The CDR3 has 14 residues. The chain's CDR3 is CASSLRVESEELFF. The CDR3, as DNA: TGTGCCAGCAGTTTGAGGGTGGAGAGCGAGGAGCTGTTTTTT.

The J gene is TRBJ1-5, the V gene TRBV7-2; 8 bases fit TRBD1. Trimming at V came to 4 bases and at J to 6 bases, leaving 11 bases not matched to a gene. Germline CDR1 SGHTA, CDR2 FQGNSA. The CDR3 sequence is 16 residues long. The CDR3, as DNA: TGTGCCAGCAGCTGGGGGGGGGCAGGGACAGGTCAGCCCCAGCATTTT. Translating it yields CASSWGGAGTGQPQHF.

The V call is TRBV18, the J call TRBJ2-1, with a weak D call TRBD2 (6 bases). Trimming removed 0 bases from V and 4 bases from J, with 7 bases in between. From germline, CDR1 is KGHSH and CDR2 LQKENI. There are 14 residues in the CDR3. CDR3 region: CASSPPSGYNEQFF. The DNA for the CDR3 is TGTGCCAGCTCACCACCTAGCGGATACAATGAGCAGTTCTTC.

The chain uses TRBV6-6 and TRBJ2-4, with D perhaps TRBD2 (5 bases). The CDR3 is made up of 13 amino acids. The ends were cut back, 6 bases at V and 9 bases at J, with 15 bases in the middle. The germline V gene encodes CDR1 MNHNY and CDR2 SVGAGI (reference sequence). CDR3 bases: TGTGCCAGCAGCTCGACTAACTGGGGCATTCAGTACTTC. Translated: CASSSTNWGIQYF.

The sample holds one count of this clone. V usage is TRBV24-1 and J usage is TRBJ1-1; D ambiguous. The germline gives CDR1 KGHDR, CDR2 SFDVKD. V shed 7 bases and J shed 3 bases, with 11 bases lying between them. This CDR3 region has 13 residues. Here the CDR3 reads CATRGPGYTEAFF. Here the CDR3 DNA reads TGTGCCACCAGAGGTCCGGGATACACTGAAGCTTTCTTT.

Here the CDR3 reads CASRDGLAGAGSYNEQFF. Here the CDR3 DNA reads TGTGCCAGCAGAGACGGACTAGCGGGAGCAGGATCCTACAATGAGCAGTTCTTC. The chain uses TRBV7-9 and TRBJ2-1, with 13 bases fitting TRBD2. In germline, CDR1 is SEHNR, CDR2 FQNEAQ (reference sequence). J was trimmed by 1 base and V by 6 bases; bases with no gene match: 9. The CDR3 is 18 amino acids.

The rearrangement links TRBV5-1 to TRBJ2-3; TRBD2 aligns across 10 bases. The CDR3 is 17 residues long. Unmatched junction bases numbered 9, after V lost 4 bases and J lost 1 base. The germline V gene has CDR1 SGHRS and CDR2 YFSETQ. For the CDR3, the DNA is TGCGCCAGCAGCGCCGATGCCGGGACTAGCGGCACAGATACGCAGTATTTT. This gives the protein CASSADAGTSGTDTQYF.

The genes are TRBV19 and TRBJ1-5; D is possibly TRBD1 (6 bases). The V end lost 3 bases, the J end lost 7 bases, and 13 bases lay between the germline ends. Per the germline V gene, CDR1 is LNHDA and CDR2 is SQIVND (reference sequence). The CDR3 runs to 14 residues. The CDR3 loop is CASSIRDNQQPQHF. In DNA form, the CDR3 reads TGTGCCAGTAGTATCAGGGACAACCAACAGCCCCAGCATTTT.

The rearrangement joins TRBV7-9 to TRBJ2-7; TRBD2 aligns across 9 bases. Looked up from germline, CDR1 is SEHNR and CDR2 is FQNEAQ (reference sequence). This CDR3 has 16 amino acids. Unmatched junction bases numbered 5, after V lost 0 bases and J lost 2 bases. In nucleotides, the CDR3 is TGTGCCAGCAGCTTAGCGAGGGCTAGCGGGGCCTACGAGCAGTACTTC. It specifies CASSLARASGAYEQYF.

The CDR3 DNA reads TGCGCCAGCAGCCAACAACTAGCGGGAGGGGCCGGCGAGCAGTACTTC. Residues: CASSQQLAGGAGEQYF. The J gene is TRBJ2-7, the V gene TRBV4-1; TRBD2 aligns across 13 bases. The germline gives CDR1 MGHRA, CDR2 YSYEKL. The J segment lost 6 bases and the V segment lost 2 bases, leaving 7 bases of the junction unmatched. The length of the CDR3 is 16 residues.

This chain connects TRBV7-2 to TRBJ2-2, with 8 bases matching TRBD2. CDR1 and CDR2 from the germline V gene are SGHTA and FQGNSA. J was trimmed by 5 bases and V by 2 bases; bases with no gene match: 13. CDR3 length equals 18 residues. The CDR3 DNA sequence: TGTGCCAGCAGCTTATCTGGTTTGGTAGCGGGATTTACCGGGGAGCTGTTTTTT. Protein sequence: CASSLSGLVAGFTGELFF.

The chain uses TRBV2 and TRBJ2-2; D gene unclear. V was clipped by 7 bases and J by 0 bases, with 9 bases between them. This CDR3 region has 14 residues. Germline-derived CDR1 and CDR2 are SNHLY and FYNNEI. The CDR3: CASNRSPNTGELFF. Here the CDR3 DNA reads TGTGCCAGCAATCGCAGTCCGAACACCGGGGAGCTGTTTTTT.